Given below is one T cell receptor beta chain in context. Antigen specificity is unknown. Other nucleotide sequences in the sample specify the same CDR3. These data originate in a study of shared clonotypes between healthy human individuals. Overall study: Sampling drew on donors who were a couple of women and a few men aged 18 to 49.

Study-level points and caveats: Only blood samples were collected, and tissue repertoires likely differ. Non-shared clonotypes displayed generation probabilities falling below those of clonotypes present in all four donors. Despite large depth, sorted-subset datasets appeared incompletely sequenced.

Germline V gene data show CDR1 as SEHNR and CDR2 as FQNEAQ (reference sequence). J gave up 6 bases and V 4 bases, and 2 bases lay outside the gene matches. The CDR3 has 13 amino acids. Selected positively for CCR7 and CD45RO-negative, naive CD8 cells excluded terminally differentiated effector memory CD45RA+ cells. Produced via immunoSEQ multiplex PCR; TCRdb's table is partial and in-frame only. The sample shows about 2.2 million clones, around 93% of them seen only once. The sequenced sample consisted of naive CD8+ T cells from PBMCs. This receptor was taken from a young man in good health. Some clones in this sample may be carry-over from other donors' samples. The chain links TRBV7-9 to TRBJ2-2; 7 positions agree with TRBD1. CDR3 bases: TGTGCCAGCAGCTCCGACAGGGCCGGGGAGCTGTTTTTT. As protein: CASSSDRAGELFF.